Presented here are 15 T cell receptor beta chains from one specimen sequenced in a study of shared clonotypes between healthy human individuals. Measured with immunoSEQ multiplex PCR; TCRdb has only the in-frame clones, and not every one. The table records about 2 million clones, 85% to 95% of them present only once. Sequencing input: naive CD4+ T cells sorted from blood. Subset defined: CD45RA+ positively selected. The receptors come from a man aged 18-30 years in good health.

The V call is TRBV2, the J call TRBJ2-3; D may be TRBD2 (6 bases). CDR1 and CDR2 (germline): SNHLY, FYNNEI. The length of the CDR3 is 14 residues. Trimming shortened V by 5 bases and J by 4 bases, and 13 bases separated the two germline ends. The CDR3 sequence is CASSSTGVADTQYF. The CDR3 region has the DNA TGTGCCAGCAGTTCCACGGGAGTTGCAGATACGCAGTATTTT.

The genes are TRBV5-1 and TRBJ2-1; 9 nucleotides match TRBD1. The germline gives CDR1 SGHRS, CDR2 YFSETQ. Trimming cost V 0 bases and J 0 bases; bases outside gene matches: 4. The CDR3 runs to 17 residues. This chain's CDR3 is CASSLADRGYSYNEQFF. The CDR3 DNA reads TGCGCCAGCAGCTTGGCCGACAGGGGGTACTCCTACAATGAGCAGTTCTTC.

V usage is TRBV7-2 and J usage is TRBJ1-1; D call uncertain. Per the germline V gene, CDR1 is SGHTA and CDR2 is FQGNSA. The CDR3 consists of 15 residues. Trimming stripped 6 bases from V and 2 bases from J, with 16 bases between. For the CDR3, the DNA is TGTGCCAGCAGTCCCATGGGGAGCTCAAACACTGAAGCTTTCTTT. This translates into CASSPMGSSNTEAFF.

The J gene is TRBJ1-3, the V gene TRBV30; D call uncertain. The ends were cut back, 0 bases at V and 0 bases at J, with 9 bases in the middle. Germline CDR1 reads GTSNPN; CDR2 reads SVGIG (reference sequence). CDR3 length equals 15 residues. The CDR3 sequence: CAWSVSANSGNTIYF. The CDR3 DNA sequence: TGTGCCTGGAGTGTATCGGCCAACTCTGGAAACACCATATATTTT.

The chain uses TRBV5-1 and TRBJ2-5, with D possibly matching TRBD1 (5 bases). This CDR3 comprises 13 residues. Trimming shortened V by 4 bases and J by 3 bases, and 10 bases separated the two germline ends. Germline-derived CDR1 and CDR2 are SGHRS and YFSETQ. The chain's CDR3 is CASSMPGKETQYF. CDR3 coding DNA: TGCGCCAGCAGCATGCCAGGGAAAGAGACCCAGTACTTC.

DNA of the CDR3: TGCGCCAGCAGCCCCCGGACTAGCGGGAGCCGTGAGCAGTTCTTC. Translated, it gives CASSPRTSGSREQFF. V usage is TRBV5-1 and J usage is TRBJ2-1, with 13 bases lining up with TRBD2. The length of the CDR3 is 15 residues. Trimming at V came to 4 bases and at J to 9 bases, leaving 7 bases not matched to a gene. Germline V gives CDR1 SGHRS, CDR2 YFSETQ.

The chain combines TRBV4-3 with TRBJ1-4; possible D gene TRBD1, 5 bases. The germline V and J ends were trimmed by 0 bases and 2 bases, with 10 bases remaining between them. The CDR3 is 16 amino acids. Per germline, CDR1 LGHNA and CDR2 YSLEER. The CDR3 spells CASSQDIQATNEKLFF. CDR3 bases: TGCGCCAGCAGCCAAGATATACAGGCCACTAATGAAAAACTGTTTTTT.

The chain combines TRBV7-3 with TRBJ2-3; either TRBD1 or TRBD2 may supply D (5 bases each). The CDR3 loop spans 13 amino acids. The V and J ends lost 4 bases and 9 bases respectively, with 14 bases between them. Per the germline V gene, CDR1 is SGHTA and CDR2 is FQGTGA. The CDR3 loop is CASSSTTGTTQYF. CDR3 sequence (DNA): TGTGCCAGCAGCTCAACAACCGGGACGACGCAGTATTTT.

The V gene is TRBV29-1, the J gene TRBJ2-7, with D hard to call. V was cut by 2 bases and J by 5 bases, with 7 bases left in between. This CDR3 region has 11 residues. CDR1 and CDR2 (germline): SQVTM, ANQGSEA. CDR3 DNA: TGCAGCGTTGAAAGGGCCCACGAGCAGTACTTC. It codes for CSVERAHEQYF.

The chain has TRBV18 and TRBJ1-1; possible D gene TRBD1, 6 bases. Germline CDR1 reads KGHSH; CDR2 reads LQKENI. V was pared by 2 bases and J by 2 bases, with 12 bases between. This CDR3 spans 15 amino acids. The DNA for the CDR3 is TGTGCCAGCTCACCAACACAGGGAGGCAACACTGAAGCTTTCTTT. It translates to CASSPTQGGNTEAFF.

The V and J genes are TRBV5-4 and TRBJ2-7; 8 bases map to TRBD1. The ends lost 5 bases at V and 2 bases at J; junction bases unmatched: 6. The CDR3 extends over 14 amino acids. The germline gives CDR1 SGHNT, CDR2 YYREEE (reference sequence). The CDR3 DNA is TGTGCCAGCAGACCCGACAGGGGTACCTACGAGCAGTACTTC. Translated, it gives CASRPDRGTYEQYF.

The rearrangement uses TRBV30 and TRBJ1-1; D is perhaps TRBD1 (5 bases). Trimming removed 5 bases from V and 0 bases from J, with 10 bases in between. This CDR3 contains 13 residues. Germline CDR1 GTSNPN, CDR2 SVGIG (reference sequence). The CDR3 nucleotides read TGTGCCTGGGAGGAGGGGATGAACACTGAAGCTTTCTTT. Its protein is CAWEEGMNTEAFF.

This sequence joins TRBV2 and TRBJ2-3; unclear D gene. Germline V gene data show CDR1 as SNHLY and CDR2 as FYNNEI. The CDR3 contains 14 residues. The ends were cut back, 6 bases at V and 2 bases at J, with 12 bases in the middle. DNA for the CDR3: TGTGCCAGCAGGGCTGGGGTATTCACAGATACGCAGTATTTT. Translation: CASRAGVFTDTQYF. Together with reference TRBV2 and TRBJ2-3, the CDR3 gives the full variable domain: EPEVTQTPSHQVTQMGQEVILRCVPISNHLYFYWYRQILGQKVEFLVSFYNNEISEKSEIFDDQFSVERPDGSNFTLKIRSTKLEDSAMYFCASRAGVFTDTQYFGPGTRLTVL.

Of note for this clone: Other DNA sequences in the sample encode the same CDR3. This chain uses TRBV6-5 with TRBJ2-7; 12 bases map to TRBD1. V shed 3 bases, J shed 2 bases, and the junction held 2 bases outside the gene matches. The CDR3 covers 15 residues. Germline CDR1 MNHEY, CDR2 SVGAGI. CDR3 protein: CASSYRDRGPYEQYF. CDR3 in DNA: TGTGCCAGCAGTTATCGGGACAGGGGGCCCTACGAGCAGTACTTC.

This clone has only one observation. Other DNA sequences in this specimen translate into the identical CDR3. The chain joins TRBV4-1 to TRBJ2-7; TRBD2 matches at 15 bases. Germline lookup yields CDR1 MGHRA and CDR2 YSYEKL. This CDR3 region has 16 residues. V was clipped by 5 bases and J by 1 base; unmatched bases: 3. DNA for the CDR3: TGCGCCAGCAGCAGGGGACTAGCGGGGGGTTCCTACGAGCAGTACTTC. The encoded protein is CASSRGLAGGSYEQYF.